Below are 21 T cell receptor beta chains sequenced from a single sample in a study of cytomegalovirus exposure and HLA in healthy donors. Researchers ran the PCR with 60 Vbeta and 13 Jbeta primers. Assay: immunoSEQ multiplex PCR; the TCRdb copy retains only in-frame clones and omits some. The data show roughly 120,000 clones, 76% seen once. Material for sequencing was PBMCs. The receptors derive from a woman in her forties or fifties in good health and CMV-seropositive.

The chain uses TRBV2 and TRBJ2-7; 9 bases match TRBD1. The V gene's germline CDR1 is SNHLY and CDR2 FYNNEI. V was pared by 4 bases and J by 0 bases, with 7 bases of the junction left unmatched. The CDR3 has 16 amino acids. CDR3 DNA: TGTGCCAGCAGTGTGGGACCGGGACAGGGCTCCTACGAGCAGTACTTC. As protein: CASSVGPGQGSYEQYF.

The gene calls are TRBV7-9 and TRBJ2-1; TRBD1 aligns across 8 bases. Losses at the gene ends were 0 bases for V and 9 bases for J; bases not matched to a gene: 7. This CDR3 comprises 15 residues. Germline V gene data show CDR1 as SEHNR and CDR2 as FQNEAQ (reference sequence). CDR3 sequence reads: CASSLAAGGRGEQFF. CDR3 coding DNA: TGTGCCAGCAGCTTAGCGGCAGGGGGCAGGGGTGAGCAGTTCTTC.

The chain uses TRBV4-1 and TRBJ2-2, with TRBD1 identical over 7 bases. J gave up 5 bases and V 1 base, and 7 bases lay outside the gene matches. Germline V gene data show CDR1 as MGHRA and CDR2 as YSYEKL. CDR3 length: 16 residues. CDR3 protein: CASSQGQGYVTGELFF. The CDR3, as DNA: TGCGCCAGCAGCCAAGGACAGGGATATGTAACCGGGGAGCTGTTTTTT.

CDR3 sequence (DNA): TGTGCCAGCAGGCCCTCTACAGGGGGCAACACTGAAGCTTTCTTT. It codes for CASRPSTGGNTEAFF. The gene calls are TRBV6-6 and TRBJ1-1, with TRBD1 matching over 9 bases. The CDR3 extends over 15 amino acids. After removal of 6 bases from V and 2 bases from J, the junction contained 7 bases not matched to a gene. Germline CDR1 reads MNHNY; CDR2 reads SVGAGI (reference sequence).

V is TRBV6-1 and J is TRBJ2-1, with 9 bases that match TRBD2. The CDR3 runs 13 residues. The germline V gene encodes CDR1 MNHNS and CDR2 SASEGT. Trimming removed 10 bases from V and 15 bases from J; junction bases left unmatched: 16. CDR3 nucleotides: TGTGCCACCCTAGCGGGGCACTCCGGTTCTACGTTCTTC. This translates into CATLAGHSGSTFF.

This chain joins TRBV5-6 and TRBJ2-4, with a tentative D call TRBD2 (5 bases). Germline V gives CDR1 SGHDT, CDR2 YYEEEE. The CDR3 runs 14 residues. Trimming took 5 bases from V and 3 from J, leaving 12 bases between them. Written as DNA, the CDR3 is TGTGCCAGCAGTTCGCAGAGGGACAAAAACATTCAGTACTTC. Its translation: CASSSQRDKNIQYF.

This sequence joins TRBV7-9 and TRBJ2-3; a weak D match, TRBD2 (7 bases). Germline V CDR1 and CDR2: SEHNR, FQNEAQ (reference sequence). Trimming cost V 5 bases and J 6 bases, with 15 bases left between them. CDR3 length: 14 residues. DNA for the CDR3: TGTGCCAGCAGCCCCGCCGGGGGGCGGGATACGCAGTATTTT. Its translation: CASSPAGGRDTQYF.

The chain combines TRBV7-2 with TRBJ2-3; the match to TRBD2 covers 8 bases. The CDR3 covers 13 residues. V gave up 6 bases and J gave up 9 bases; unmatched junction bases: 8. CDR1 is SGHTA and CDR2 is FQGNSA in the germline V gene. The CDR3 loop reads CASRAAGDGTQYF. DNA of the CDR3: TGTGCCAGCAGGGCAGCGGGGGACGGGACGCAGTATTTT.

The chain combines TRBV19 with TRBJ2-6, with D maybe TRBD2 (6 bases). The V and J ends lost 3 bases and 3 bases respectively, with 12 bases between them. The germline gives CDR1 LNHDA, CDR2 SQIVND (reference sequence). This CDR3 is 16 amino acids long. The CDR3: CASSIMEGVGANVLTF. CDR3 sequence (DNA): TGTGCCAGTAGTATTATGGAGGGAGTTGGGGCCAACGTCCTGACTTTC.

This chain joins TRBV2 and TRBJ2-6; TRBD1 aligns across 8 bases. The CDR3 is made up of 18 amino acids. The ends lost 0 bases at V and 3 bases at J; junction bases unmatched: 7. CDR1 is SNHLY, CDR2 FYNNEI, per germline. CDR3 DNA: TGTGCCAGCAGTGAAGCGGGGCAGGGGGCTTTTGGGGCCAACGTCCTGACTTTC. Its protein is CASSEAGQGAFGANVLTF.

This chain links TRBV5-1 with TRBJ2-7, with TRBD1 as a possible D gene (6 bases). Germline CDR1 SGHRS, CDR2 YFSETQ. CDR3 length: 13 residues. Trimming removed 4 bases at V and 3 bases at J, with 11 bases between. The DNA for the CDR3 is TGCGCCAGCAGCAGGGACATTAACTACGAGCAGTACTTC. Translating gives CASSRDINYEQYF.

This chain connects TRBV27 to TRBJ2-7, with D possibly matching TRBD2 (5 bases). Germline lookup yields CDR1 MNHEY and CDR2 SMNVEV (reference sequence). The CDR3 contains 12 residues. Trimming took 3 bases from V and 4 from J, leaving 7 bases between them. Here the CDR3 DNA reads TGTGCCAGCAGTTTTTCGGGGTACGAGCAGTACTTC. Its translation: CASSFSGYEQYF.

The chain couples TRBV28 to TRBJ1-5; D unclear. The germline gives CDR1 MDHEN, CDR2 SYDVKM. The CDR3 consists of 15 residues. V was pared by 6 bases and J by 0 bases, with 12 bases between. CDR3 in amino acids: CASRFSGYSNQPQHF. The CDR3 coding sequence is TGTGCCAGCAGGTTCTCGGGGTATAGCAATCAGCCCCAGCATTTT.

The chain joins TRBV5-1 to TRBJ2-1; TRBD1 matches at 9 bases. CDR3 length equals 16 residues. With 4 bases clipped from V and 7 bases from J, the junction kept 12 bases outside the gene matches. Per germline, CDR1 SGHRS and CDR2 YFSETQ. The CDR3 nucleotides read TGCGCCAGCAGCCCACCCGGGACAGGGTCTCTTAATGAGCAGTTCTTC. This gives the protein CASSPPGTGSLNEQFF.

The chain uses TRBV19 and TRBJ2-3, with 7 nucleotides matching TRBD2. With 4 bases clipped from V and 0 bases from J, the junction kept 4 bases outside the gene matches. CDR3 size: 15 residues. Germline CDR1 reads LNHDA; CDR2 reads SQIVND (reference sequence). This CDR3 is CASSRVAGSTDTQYF. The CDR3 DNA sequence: TGTGCCAGTAGTAGAGTAGCGGGTAGCACAGATACGCAGTATTTT.

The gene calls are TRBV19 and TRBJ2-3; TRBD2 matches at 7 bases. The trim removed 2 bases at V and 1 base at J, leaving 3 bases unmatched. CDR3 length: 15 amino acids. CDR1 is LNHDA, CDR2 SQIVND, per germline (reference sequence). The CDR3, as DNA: TGTGCCAGTAGTATACTTACTAGCGGCACAGATACGCAGTATTTT. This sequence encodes CASSILTSGTDTQYF.

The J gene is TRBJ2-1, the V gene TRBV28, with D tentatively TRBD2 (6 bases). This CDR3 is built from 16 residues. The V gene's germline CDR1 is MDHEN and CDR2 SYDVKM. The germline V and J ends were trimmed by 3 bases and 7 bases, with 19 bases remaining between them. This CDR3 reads CASSFPGAGKVNEQFF. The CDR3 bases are TGTGCCAGCAGTTTCCCTGGAGCGGGTAAAGTAAATGAGCAGTTCTTC.

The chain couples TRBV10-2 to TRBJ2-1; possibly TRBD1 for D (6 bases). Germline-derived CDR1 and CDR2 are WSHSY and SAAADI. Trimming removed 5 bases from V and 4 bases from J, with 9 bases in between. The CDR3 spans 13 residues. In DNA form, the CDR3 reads TGCGCCAGCAGTAGGACAGTATACAATGAGCAGTTCTTC. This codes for CASSRTVYNEQFF.

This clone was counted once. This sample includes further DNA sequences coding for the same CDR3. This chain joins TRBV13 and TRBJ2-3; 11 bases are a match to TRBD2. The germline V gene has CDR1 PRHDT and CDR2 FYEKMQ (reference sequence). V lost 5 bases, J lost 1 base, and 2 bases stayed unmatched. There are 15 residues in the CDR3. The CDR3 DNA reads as TGTGCCAGCAGCCTGACTAGCGGGGGCACAGATACGCAGTATTTT. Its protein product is CASSLTSGGTDTQYF.

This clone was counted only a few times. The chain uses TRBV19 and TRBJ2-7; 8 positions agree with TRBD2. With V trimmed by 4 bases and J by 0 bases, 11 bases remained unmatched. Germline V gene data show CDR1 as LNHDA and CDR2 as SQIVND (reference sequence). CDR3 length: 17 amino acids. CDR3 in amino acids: CASSKWASGPNSYEQYF. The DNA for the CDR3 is TGTGCCAGTAGTAAATGGGCTAGCGGGCCCAACTCCTACGAGCAGTACTTC.

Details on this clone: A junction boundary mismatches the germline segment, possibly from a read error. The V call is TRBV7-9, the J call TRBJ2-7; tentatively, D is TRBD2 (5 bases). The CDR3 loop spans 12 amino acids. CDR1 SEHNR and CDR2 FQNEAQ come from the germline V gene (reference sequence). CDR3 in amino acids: CSSSLGGDEQYF. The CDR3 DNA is TGTTCCAGCAGCTTAGGAGGCGACGAGCAGTACTTC. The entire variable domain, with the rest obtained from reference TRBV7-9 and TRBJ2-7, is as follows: DTGVSQNPRHKITKRGQNVTFRCDPISEHNRLYWYRQTLGQGPEFLTYFQNEAQLEKSRLLSDRFSAERPKGSFSTLEIQRTEQGDSAMYLCSSSLGGDEQYFGPGTRLTVT.